This is a list of T cell receptor beta chains from one sample in a study of CD8+ T cells in alopecia areata. The protocol was immunoSEQ multiplex PCR, while the TCRdb copy is restricted to in-frame clones and leaves out a portion. The sample lists 170,000 or so clones, roughly 64% occurring once. The starting material was CD8+ T cells sorted from blood, obtained at week 24, from a patient treated with tofacitinib. Receptors were obtained from a human donor with alopecia areata. Each CDR3 is given with its conserved first and last residue. D genes are given only for firm matches. Clone size appears in some rows only: once, few, many, or a class for an expanded clone.

cdr3_aa cdr3_nt j_call v_call d_call clone_size
CACAGTERTYEQYF TGTGCCTGCGCCGGGACGGAGCGAACCTACGAGCAGTACTTC TRBJ2-7 TRBV30 . .
CSVIASDHSYEQYF TGCAGCGTTATTGCGTCCGACCACTCCTACGAGCAGTACTTC TRBJ2-7 TRBV29-1 . .
CSVDSEEDYNQPQHF TGCAGCGTTGATAGCGAAGAAGATTATAATCAGCCCCAGCATTTT TRBJ1-5 TRBV29-1 . few
CASRLRGDSMNTEAFF TGTGCCAGCAGACTCCGGGGGGACAGTATGAACACTGAAGCTTTCTTT TRBJ1-1 TRBV27 TRBD1 few
CASSPGLRGTTEAFF TGTGCCAGCAGTCCCGGACTCCGAGGGACCACTGAAGCTTTCTTT TRBJ1-1 TRBV27 . .
CASSLPGDEQFF TGTGCCAGCAGCTTACCAGGGGATGAGCAGTTCTTC TRBJ2-1 TRBV13 . .
CASSQVPTSGTQYF TGCGCCAGCAGCCAAGTCCCCACATCCGGGACCCAGTACTTC TRBJ2-5 TRBV4-1 . .
CASRMGGYGYDSYEQYF TGTGCCAGCAGGATGGGGGGGTACGGCTATGACAGCTACGAGCAGTACTTC TRBJ2-7 TRBV2 TRBD2 .
CASSLIAWAGGLYNEQFF TGTGCCAGCAGCTTAATCGCTTGGGCGGGGGGATTATACAATGAGCAGTTCTTC TRBJ2-1 TRBV7-9 TRBD2 .
CASSFGAYEQYF TGCGCCAGCAGCTTTGGGGCCTACGAGCAGTACTTC TRBJ2-7 TRBV5-1 . .
CASSLRRGKDTEAFF TGTGCCAGCAGTTTACGGCGGGGCAAGGACACTGAAGCTTTCTTT TRBJ1-1 TRBV27 . few
CASSLWGPGGVPYEQYF TGTGCCAGCAGCTTGTGGGGGCCAGGGGGCGTTCCCTACGAGCAGTACTTC TRBJ2-7 TRBV5-6 TRBD1 .
CASSLVPGEAFF TGTGCCAGCAGCTTGGTCCCCGGTGAAGCTTTCTTT TRBJ1-1 TRBV5-8 . .
CASMLGTYSYEQYF TGTGCCAGCATGCTGGGGACATACTCCTACGAGCAGTACTTC TRBJ2-7 TRBV2 . .
CASSSGLSNSPLHF TGTGCCAGCAGTTCGGGACTGTCGAATTCACCCCTCCACTTT TRBJ1-6 TRBV27 . .
CASSQYSTEAFF TGTGCCAGCAGCCAATATTCCACTGAAGCTTTCTTT TRBJ1-1 TRBV14 . .
CAWSPPRTISTEAFF TGTGCCTGGAGTCCCCCACGGACAATCAGCACTGAAGCTTTCTTT TRBJ1-1 TRBV30 . .
CASSVGYNEQFF TGTGCCAGCAGCGTAGGGTACAATGAGCAGTTCTTC TRBJ2-1 TRBV9 . few
CSVVPVGAGAKSQYF TGCAGCGTTGTCCCCGTTGGAGCAGGCGCAAAGTCGCAGTATTTT TRBJ2-3 TRBV29-1 . .
CASSSGTSMANTQYF TGTGCCAGCAGTTCCGGGACTAGCATGGCGAATACGCAGTATTTT TRBJ2-3 TRBV5-6 TRBD2 few
CSARWSYEQYF TGCAGTGCCCGGTGGTCCTACGAGCAGTACTTC TRBJ2-7 TRBV20-1 . .
CAWRPRPREKLFF TGTGCCTGGAGGCCGCGACCCAGAGAAAAACTGTTTTTT TRBJ1-4 TRBV30 . once
CATSRDEGSGNTIYF TGTGCCACCAGCAGAGATGAAGGCTCTGGAAACACCATATATTTT TRBJ1-3 TRBV15 . .
CSVRVPTNYGYTF TGCAGCGTTCGGGTGCCAACTAACTATGGCTACACCTTC TRBJ1-2 TRBV29-1 . .
CASSQDYIYSPQETQYF TGCGCCAGCAGCCAAGATTACATCTACAGCCCCCAAGAGACCCAGTACTTC TRBJ2-5 TRBV4-1 . .
CASQGTADTGELFF TGTGCCAGCCAGGGAACAGCGGACACCGGGGAGCTGTTTTTT TRBJ2-2 TRBV7-3 . .
CASSLRTSGPREQYF TGTGCCAGCAGCTTAAGGACTAGCGGCCCTCGGGAGCAGTACTTC TRBJ2-7 TRBV7-6 TRBD2 .
CASSRGTGELFF TGTGCCAGCAGCCGGGGCACCGGGGAGCTGTTTTTT TRBJ2-2 TRBV13 . .
CASSWGGGDYEQYF TGTGCCAGCAGCTGGGGGGGTGGCGATTACGAGCAGTACTTC TRBJ2-7 TRBV7-2 TRBD2 few
CASSVVSGTGSIYGYTF TGTGCCAGCAGCGTAGTCAGTGGGACTGGATCAATCTATGGCTACACCTTC TRBJ1-2 TRBV9 . .
CAWKAGAGLYEKLFF TGTGCCTGGAAGGCAGGCGCGGGCCTTTATGAAAAACTGTTTTTT TRBJ1-4 TRBV30 . .
CASSSLLREAFF TGTGCCAGCAGCTCCCTTTTGCGTGAAGCTTTCTTT TRBJ1-1 TRBV13 . .
CASSAGTGSYEQYF TGCGCCAGCAGCGCCGGGACAGGGTCCTACGAGCAGTACTTC TRBJ2-7 TRBV5-1 TRBD1 few
CASSPPDRVPEAFF TGTGCCAGCAGCCCCCCCGACAGGGTTCCTGAAGCTTTCTTT TRBJ1-1 TRBV7-9 TRBD1 .
CASAPQGTDTQYF TGTGCTAGTGCCCCTCAGGGTACGGATACGCAGTATTTT TRBJ2-3 TRBV12-5 . .
CASSLVSGWGYTF TGTGCCAGCAGCTTAGTCTCAGGTTGGGGCTACACCTTC TRBJ1-2 TRBV7-2 . .
CASSPRTGAAKNIQYF TGTGCCAGCAGCCCAAGGACAGGGGCGGCCAAAAACATTCAGTACTTC TRBJ2-4 TRBV7-8 TRBD1 .
CASSLGPGFGRRNTGELFF TGTGCCAGCAGCTTGGGTCCTGGTTTTGGGCGCCGGAACACCGGGGAGCTGTTTTTT TRBJ2-2 TRBV5-6 . .
CASSLNDYEQYF TGCGCCAGCAGTCTTAATGACTACGAGCAGTACTTC TRBJ2-7 TRBV5-1 . .
CASSLVTGRNEQFF TGTGCCAGCAGCTTAGTTACAGGGAGAAATGAGCAGTTCTTC TRBJ2-1 TRBV7-9 . few
CASSEPPGGNSPLHF TGTGCCAGCAGTGAACCCCCGGGGGGCAATTCACCCCTCCACTTT TRBJ1-6 TRBV6-1 . .
CASSSTGWSEKLFF TGTGCCAGCAGCTCCACAGGGTGGAGTGAAAAACTGTTTTTT TRBJ1-4 TRBV13 . .
CAIATSLSSNTGELFF TGTGCCATCGCGACTAGTCTTTCCTCGAACACCGGGGAGCTGTTTTTT TRBJ2-2 TRBV10-3 . .
CASSLRDRVPTDQPQHF TGTGCCAGCAGCCTCCGGGACAGGGTCCCAACCGATCAGCCCCAGCATTTT TRBJ1-5 TRBV5-6 TRBD1 few
CASSPYTGNTEAFF TGTGCCAGCAGTCCTTATACAGGAAACACTGAAGCTTTCTTT TRBJ1-1 TRBV27 . .
CASSSKDSHSGNTIYF TGTGCCAGCAGCTCAAAGGACAGTCACTCTGGAAACACCATATATTTT TRBJ1-3 TRBV7-2 . .
CASRVLGEETQYF TGTGCCAGCCGCGTCCTCGGGGAAGAGACCCAGTACTTC TRBJ2-5 TRBV27 . .
CASKPLYNSPLHF TGTGCCTCGAAACCGCTCTATAATTCACCCCTCCACTTT TRBJ1-6 TRBV30 . .
CAWSRLNSPLHF TGTGCCTGGAGTAGGTTGAATTCACCCCTCCACTTT TRBJ1-6 TRBV30 . .
CSVEIGQREDTQYF TGCAGCGTTGAAATAGGCCAGAGGGAGGATACGCAGTATTTT TRBJ2-3 TRBV29-1 . few
CASSPQRRGFWGYTF TGCGCCAGCAGTCCCCAGCGCAGAGGGTTTTGGGGCTACACCTTC TRBJ1-2 TRBV23-1 . few
CSVEGLGSSSYEQYF TGCAGCGTTGAAGGATTGGGGAGCAGCTCCTACGAGCAGTACTTC TRBJ2-7 TRBV29-1 . .
CASSTDRTVYGYTF TGCGCCAGCAGCACGGACCGGACAGTCTATGGCTACACCTTC TRBJ1-2 TRBV5-1 . .
CACCGPLTDTQYF TGTGCCTGCTGCGGGCCCCTCACAGATACGCAGTATTTT TRBJ2-3 TRBV30 . .
CASSFPPEGATDTQYF TGTGCCAGCAGCTTTCCGCCGGAGGGGGCAACAGATACGCAGTATTTT TRBJ2-3 TRBV7-9 . .
CASSQDPPPVSYEQYF TGCGCCAGCAGCCAAGACCCCCCCCCTGTTTCCTACGAGCAGTACTTC TRBJ2-7 TRBV4-1 . .
CASSYSDNYGYTF TGTGCCAGCAGTTACTCGGACAACTATGGCTACACCTTC TRBJ1-2 TRBV6-5 . few
CASSLAADTQYF TGTGCCAGCAGCTTGGCAGCAGATACGCAGTATTTT TRBJ2-3 TRBV5-6 . .
CASSIGGRGPDTQYF TGTGCCAGTAGTATAGGAGGCAGGGGGCCGGATACGCAGTATTTT TRBJ2-3 TRBV19 TRBD1 .
CASIASGGSSYNEQFF TGTGCCAGCATCGCTAGCGGGGGGAGCTCCTACAATGAGCAGTTCTTC TRBJ2-1 TRBV2 TRBD2 .